This T cell receptor beta chain was recovered during a study of blood T cells in healthy people across ages. Primed by a sample-barcoded 5' primer and a J-beta primer mix, a second PCR proceeded for about 6 to 11 cycles. TCRdb itself ran the 5' RACE reads through MiXCR, one entry per CDR3 protein. The table shows approximately 1.5 million distinct CDR3 sequences, with around 35% occurring only once. Trimming left V 1 base short and J 6 bases short, with 15 bases between. The CDR3 spans 15 residues. The germline V gene encodes CDR1 MNHNS and CDR2 SASEGT. What was sequenced was blood. The V gene is TRBV6-1, the J gene TRBJ1-2; D perhaps matches TRBD1 (6 bases). This sequence was found in a woman in her 30s in good health. CDR3 loop: CASSEVTPGVDGYTF. CDR3 coding DNA: TGTGCCAGCAGTGAAGTGACGCCAGGGGTAGATGGCTACACCTTC.